The 9 T cell receptor beta chains below were found in one sample sequenced in a study of long-term antiretroviral therapy in people with HIV. With survey level as its setting, the immunoSEQ assay was v3.0. The table came from immunoSEQ multiplex PCR; TCRdb's copy has only in-frame clones and leaves some out. The data show 20,000 to 25,000 clones, with approximately 88% seen just once and 8.8% held by the top ten. The sample was unsorted PBMCs, taken 1.2 years after starting antiretroviral therapy. Every receptor here comes from a woman aged 40 to 50 with HIV.

The genes are TRBV25-1 and TRBJ2-7, with D perhaps matching TRBD2 (6 bases). Germline loops: CDR1 MGHDK, CDR2 SYGVNS. The CDR3 length is 14 residues. V shed 6 bases and J shed 3 bases, with 15 bases lying between them. The DNA for the CDR3 is TGTGCCAGCAGCCCCGGAGGGGTTCGCTACGAGCAGTACTTC. Translation: CASSPGGVRYEQYF.

The chain links TRBV28 to TRBJ2-3, with a weak D call TRBD2 (6 bases). This CDR3 spans 17 amino acids. The germline CDR1 and CDR2 sequences are MDHEN and SYDVKM. V shed 2 bases and J shed 5 bases, with 20 bases lying between them. CDR3 sequence reads: CASSLNIGTDYEDTQYF. CDR3 DNA: TGTGCCAGCAGTTTAAATATAGGCACGGACTATGAAGATACGCAGTATTTT.

This chain connects TRBV5-6 to TRBJ2-6, with D hard to call. Deletions cut 2 bases from V and 1 base from J, with 4 bases between. The CDR3 spans 14 residues. CDR1 is SGHDT, CDR2 YYEEEE, per germline. CDR3 bases: TGTGCCAGCAGCTTTGGGTCTGGGGCCAACGTCCTGACTTTC. This encodes CASSFGSGANVLTF. Looking up the rest from reference TRBV5-6 and TRBJ2-6 gives the full variable domain: DAGVTQSPTHLIKTRGQQVTLRCSPKSGHDTVSWYQQALGQGPQFIFQYYEEEERQRGNFPDRFSGHQFPNYSSELNVNALLLGDSALYLCASSFGSGANVLTFGAGSRLTVL.

The V and J genes are TRBV6-1 and TRBJ2-5; 14 nucleotides match TRBD2. The CDR3 spans 15 residues. The V and J ends lost 6 bases and 3 bases, in that order; junction bases with no gene match: 3. CDR1 MNHNS and CDR2 SASEGT come from the germline V gene. The CDR3 here is CASSPGLAGEETQYF. For the CDR3, the DNA is TGTGCCAGCAGCCCGGGACTAGCGGGAGAAGAGACCCAGTACTTC.

V is TRBV10-2 and J is TRBJ1-6, with no clear D. Between the trimmed V and J ends, which lost 6 bases and 6 bases, there was a span of 21 bases. Germline V lookup: CDR1 WSHSY, CDR2 SAAADI. The CDR3 runs to 17 residues. This CDR3 is CASSSTIRGMVNSPLHF. The CDR3 DNA is TGCGCCAGCAGCTCGACGATACGGGGAATGGTTAATTCACCCCTCCACTTT.

The chain uses TRBV19 and TRBJ1-1; TRBD1 matches 9 bases. The CDR3 is 14 amino acids. Germline V gene data show CDR1 as LNHDA and CDR2 as SQIVND (reference sequence). V was clipped by 5 bases and J by 3 bases; unmatched bases: 4. The DNA for the CDR3 is TGTGCCAGTAGTCTCTGGACAGGGGACACTGAAGCTTTCTTT. This gives the protein CASSLWTGDTEAFF.

This clone is classed as medium-sized. The chain couples TRBV6-5 to TRBJ1-5, with a tentative D call TRBD1 (5 bases). Germline CDR1 reads MNHEY; CDR2 reads SVGAGI. Trimming cost V 2 bases and J 7 bases, with 12 bases left between them. The CDR3 sequence is 14 residues long. The CDR3 region has the DNA TGTGCCAGCAGTTACGAAAGGGGTGAACAGCCCCAGCATTTT. Protein sequence: CASSYERGEQPQHF.

The genes are TRBV7-2 and TRBJ1-2; 11 bases align to TRBD1. CDR1 is SGHTA and CDR2 is FQGNSA in the germline V gene. The J segment lost 2 bases and the V segment lost 5 bases, leaving 4 bases of the junction unmatched. CDR3 length: 15 amino acids. CDR3 residues: CASSQDRGRNYGYTF. In DNA form, the CDR3 reads TGTGCCAGCAGCCAGGACAGGGGGCGCAACTATGGCTACACCTTC.

The chain uses TRBV28 and TRBJ1-2; possibly TRBD1 for D (6 bases). The CDR3 has 14 residues. Germline V CDR1 and CDR2: MDHEN, SYDVKM. The V end was cut by 3 bases, the J end by 7 bases, with 15 bases between. CDR3 sequence: CASSLGQGVGGYTF. DNA of the CDR3: TGTGCCAGCAGTTTGGGACAAGGTGTAGGTGGCTACACCTTC.